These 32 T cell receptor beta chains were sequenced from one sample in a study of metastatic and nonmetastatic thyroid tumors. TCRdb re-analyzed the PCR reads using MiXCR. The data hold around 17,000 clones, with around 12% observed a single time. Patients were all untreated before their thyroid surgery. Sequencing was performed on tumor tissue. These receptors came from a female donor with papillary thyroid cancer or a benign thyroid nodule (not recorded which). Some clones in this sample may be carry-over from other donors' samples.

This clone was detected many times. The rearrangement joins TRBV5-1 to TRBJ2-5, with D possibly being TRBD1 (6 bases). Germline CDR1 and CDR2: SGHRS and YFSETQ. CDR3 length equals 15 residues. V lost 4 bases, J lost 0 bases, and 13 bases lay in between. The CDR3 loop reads CASSGVRDNQETQYF. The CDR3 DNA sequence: TGCGCCAGCAGCGGCGTCCGGGACAACCAAGAGACCCAGTACTTC.

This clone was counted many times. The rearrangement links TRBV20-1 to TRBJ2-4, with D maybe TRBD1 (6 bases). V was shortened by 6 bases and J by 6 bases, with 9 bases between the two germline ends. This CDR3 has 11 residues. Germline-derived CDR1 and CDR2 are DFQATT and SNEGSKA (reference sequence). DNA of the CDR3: TGCAGTGCCCCGACAGGAAACATTCAGTACTTC. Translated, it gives CSAPTGNIQYF.

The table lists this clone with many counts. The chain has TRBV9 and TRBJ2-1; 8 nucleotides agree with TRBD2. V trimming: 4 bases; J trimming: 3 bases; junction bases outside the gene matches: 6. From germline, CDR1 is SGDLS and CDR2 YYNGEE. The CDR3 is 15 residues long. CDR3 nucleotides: TGTGCCAGCAGCCAAACGGGACTAGGCTACAATGAGCAGTTCTTC. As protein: CASSQTGLGYNEQFF.

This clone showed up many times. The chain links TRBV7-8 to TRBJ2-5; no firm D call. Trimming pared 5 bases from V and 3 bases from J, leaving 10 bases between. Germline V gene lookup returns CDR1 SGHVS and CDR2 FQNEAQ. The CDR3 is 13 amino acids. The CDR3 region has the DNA TGTGCCAGCAGCGATGACCTCGAAGAGACCCAGTACTTC. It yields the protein CASSDDLEETQYF.

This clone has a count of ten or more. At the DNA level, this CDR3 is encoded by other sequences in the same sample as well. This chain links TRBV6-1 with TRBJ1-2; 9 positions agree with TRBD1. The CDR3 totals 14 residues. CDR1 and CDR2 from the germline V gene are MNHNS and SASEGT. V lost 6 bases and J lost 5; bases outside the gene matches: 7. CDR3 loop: CASRRDRDRYGYTF. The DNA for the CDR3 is TGTGCCAGCAGGCGGGACAGGGATAGGTATGGCTACACCTTC.

The CDR3 bases are TGTGCCAGCAGTGAAAGCGGAACGAGCACCGGGGAGCTGTTTTTT. It translates to CASSESGTSTGELFF. The rearrangement joins TRBV6-1 to TRBJ2-2; D perhaps matches TRBD2 (5 bases). V was cut by 2 bases and J by 4 bases, with 11 bases left in between. This CDR3 is 15 amino acids long. Per germline, CDR1 MNHNS and CDR2 SASEGT.

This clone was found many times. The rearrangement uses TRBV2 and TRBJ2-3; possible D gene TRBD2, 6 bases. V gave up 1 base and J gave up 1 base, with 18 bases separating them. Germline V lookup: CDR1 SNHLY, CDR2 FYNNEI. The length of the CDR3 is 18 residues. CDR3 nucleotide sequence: TGTGCCAGCAGTGAAGGAGAGGGGTGGGGCGGGGGCACAGATACGCAGTATTTT. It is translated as CASSEGEGWGGGTDTQYF.

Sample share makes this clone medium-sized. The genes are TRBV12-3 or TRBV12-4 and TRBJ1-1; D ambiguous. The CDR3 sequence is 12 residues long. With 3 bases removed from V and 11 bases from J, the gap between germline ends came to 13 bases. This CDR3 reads CASSFAGSGAFF. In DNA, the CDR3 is TGTGCCAGCAGTTTCGCGGGGTCTGGGGCTTTCTTT.

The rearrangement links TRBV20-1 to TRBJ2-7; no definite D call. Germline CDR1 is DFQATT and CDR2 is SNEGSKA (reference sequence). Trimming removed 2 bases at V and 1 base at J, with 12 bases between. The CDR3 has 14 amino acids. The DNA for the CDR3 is TGCAGTGCTAGACTGCCCACCTCGTCCTACGAGCAGTACTTC. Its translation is CSARLPTSSYEQYF.

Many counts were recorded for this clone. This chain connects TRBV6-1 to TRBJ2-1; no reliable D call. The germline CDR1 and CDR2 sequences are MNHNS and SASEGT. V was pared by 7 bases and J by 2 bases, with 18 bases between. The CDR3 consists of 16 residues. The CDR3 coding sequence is TGTGCCAGCACCCAACACGTACGGAGCCCCTACAATGAGCAGTTCTTC. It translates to CASTQHVRSPYNEQFF.

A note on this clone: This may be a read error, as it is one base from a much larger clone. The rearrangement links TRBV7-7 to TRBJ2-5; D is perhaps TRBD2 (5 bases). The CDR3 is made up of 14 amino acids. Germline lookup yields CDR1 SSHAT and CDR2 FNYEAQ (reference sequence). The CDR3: CSSSPNPGGETQYF. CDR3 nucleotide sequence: TGTTCTAGCAGCCCAAACCCGGGCGGGGAGACCCAGTACTTC. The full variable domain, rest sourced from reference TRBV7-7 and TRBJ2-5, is GAGVSQSPRYKVTKRGQDVTLRCDPISSHATLYWYQQALGQGPEFLTYFNYEAQPDKSGLPSDRFSAERPEGSISTLTIQRTEQRDSAMYRCSSSPNPGGETQYFGPGTRLLVL.

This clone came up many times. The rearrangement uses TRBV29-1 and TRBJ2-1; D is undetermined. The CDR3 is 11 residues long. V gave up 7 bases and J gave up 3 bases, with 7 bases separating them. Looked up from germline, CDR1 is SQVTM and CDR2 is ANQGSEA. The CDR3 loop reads CSGEGYNEQFF. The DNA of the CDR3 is TGCAGCGGCGAAGGCTACAATGAGCAGTTCTTC.

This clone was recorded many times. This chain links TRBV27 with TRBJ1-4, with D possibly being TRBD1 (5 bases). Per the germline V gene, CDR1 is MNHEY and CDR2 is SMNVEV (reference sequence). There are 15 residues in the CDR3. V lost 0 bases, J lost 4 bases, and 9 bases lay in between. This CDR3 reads CASSLSSQGNEKLFF. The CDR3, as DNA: TGTGCCAGCAGTTTATCGAGTCAGGGTAATGAAAAACTGTTTTTT.

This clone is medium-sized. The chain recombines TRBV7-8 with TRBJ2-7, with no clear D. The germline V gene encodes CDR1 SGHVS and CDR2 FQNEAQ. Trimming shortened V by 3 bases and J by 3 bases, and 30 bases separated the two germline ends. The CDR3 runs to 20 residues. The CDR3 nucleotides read TGTGCCAGCAGCTTTTTCACTCCCCCCAGGTGGATCAGTAATCACTACGAGCAGTACTTC. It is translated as CASSFFTPPRWISNHYEQYF.

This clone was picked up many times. The CDR3 DNA sequence: TGTGCCAGCAGTCAATCTCGGTCTTTTTCTGGGGCCAACGTCCTGACTTTC. Amino acid sequence: CASSQSRSFSGANVLTF. The chain joins TRBV28 to TRBJ2-6, with D uncertain. Trimming took 5 bases from V and 1 from J, leaving 15 bases between them. Germline CDR1 MDHEN, CDR2 SYDVKM. The CDR3 sequence is 17 residues long.

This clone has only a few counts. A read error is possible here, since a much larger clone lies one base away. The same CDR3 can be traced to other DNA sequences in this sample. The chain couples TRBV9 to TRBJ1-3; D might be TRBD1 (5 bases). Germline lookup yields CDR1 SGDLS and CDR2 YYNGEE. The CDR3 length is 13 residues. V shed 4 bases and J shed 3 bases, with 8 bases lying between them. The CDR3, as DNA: TGTGCCAGCAGCTCCCAGGGTGGAAACACCATATATTTT. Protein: CASSSQGGNTIYF.

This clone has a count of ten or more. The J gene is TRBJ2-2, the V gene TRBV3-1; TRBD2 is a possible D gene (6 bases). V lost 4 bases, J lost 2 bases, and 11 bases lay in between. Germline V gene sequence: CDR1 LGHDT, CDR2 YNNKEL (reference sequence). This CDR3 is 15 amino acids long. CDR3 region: CASSPLGGNTGELFF. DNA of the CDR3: TGTGCCAGCAGCCCCTTGGGGGGAAACACCGGGGAGCTGTTTTTT.

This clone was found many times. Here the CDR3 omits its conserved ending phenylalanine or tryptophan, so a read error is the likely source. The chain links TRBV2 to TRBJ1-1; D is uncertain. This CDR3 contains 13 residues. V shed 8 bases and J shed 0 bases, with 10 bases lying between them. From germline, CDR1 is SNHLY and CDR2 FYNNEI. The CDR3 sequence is CASRGLMNTEAFL. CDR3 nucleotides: TGTGCCAGCCGAGGACTCATGAACACTGAAGCTTTCCTT.

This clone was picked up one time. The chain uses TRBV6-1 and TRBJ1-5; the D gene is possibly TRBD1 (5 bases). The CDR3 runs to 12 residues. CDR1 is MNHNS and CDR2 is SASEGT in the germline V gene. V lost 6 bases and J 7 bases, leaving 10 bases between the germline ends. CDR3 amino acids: CASRLGGQPQHF. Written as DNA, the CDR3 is TGTGCCAGCAGACTGGGGGGGCAGCCCCAGCATTTT.

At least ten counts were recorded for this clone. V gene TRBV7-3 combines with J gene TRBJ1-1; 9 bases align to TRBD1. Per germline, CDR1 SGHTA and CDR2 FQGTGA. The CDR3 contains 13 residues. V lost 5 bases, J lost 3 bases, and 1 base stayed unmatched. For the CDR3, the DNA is TGTGCCAGCAGCCGACAGGGGGACACTGAAGCTTTCTTT. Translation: CASSRQGDTEAFF.

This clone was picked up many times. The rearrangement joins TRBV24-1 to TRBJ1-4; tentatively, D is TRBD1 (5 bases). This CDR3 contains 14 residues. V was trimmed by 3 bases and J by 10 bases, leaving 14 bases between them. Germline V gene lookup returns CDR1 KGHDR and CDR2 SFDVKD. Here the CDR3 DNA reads TGTGCCACCAGTGATAGGCAGCCCCAGGGAAAACTGTTTTTT. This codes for CATSDRQPQGKLFF.

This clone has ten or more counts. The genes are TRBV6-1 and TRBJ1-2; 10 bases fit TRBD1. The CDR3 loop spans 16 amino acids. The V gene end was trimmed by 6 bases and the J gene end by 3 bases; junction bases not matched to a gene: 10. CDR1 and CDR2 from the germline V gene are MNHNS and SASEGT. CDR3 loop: CASRGDPGQGYYGYTF. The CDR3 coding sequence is TGTGCCAGCAGGGGAGACCCGGGACAGGGGTACTATGGCTACACCTTC.

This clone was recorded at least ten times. The chain's CDR3 is CASSLAWRGARTEAFF. For the CDR3, the DNA is TGCGCCAGCAGCTTGGCCTGGAGGGGAGCGAGGACTGAAGCTTTCTTT. The chain is built from TRBV5-1 and TRBJ1-1; perhaps TRBD1 as D (5 bases). From germline, CDR1 is SGHRS and CDR2 YFSETQ. V was cut by 0 bases and J by 5 bases, with 17 bases left in between. This CDR3 spans 16 amino acids.

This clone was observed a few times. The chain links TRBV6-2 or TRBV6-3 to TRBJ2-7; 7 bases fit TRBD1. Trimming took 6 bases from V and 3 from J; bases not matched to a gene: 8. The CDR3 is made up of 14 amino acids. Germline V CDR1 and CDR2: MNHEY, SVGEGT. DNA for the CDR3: TGTGCCAGCAGACGGGACAGTAAGAACTACGAGCAGTACTTC. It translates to CASRRDSKNYEQYF.

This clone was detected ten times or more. Here the CDR3 DNA reads TGCGCCAGCAGCCAAGACAGGGGCGGAGCTTTCTTT. This gives the protein CASSQDRGGAFF. The rearrangement uses TRBV4-3 and TRBJ1-1, with D maybe TRBD1 (6 bases). Germline CDR1 LGHNA, CDR2 YSLEER. There are 12 residues in the CDR3. The V end was cut by 0 bases, the J end by 10 bases, with 9 bases between.

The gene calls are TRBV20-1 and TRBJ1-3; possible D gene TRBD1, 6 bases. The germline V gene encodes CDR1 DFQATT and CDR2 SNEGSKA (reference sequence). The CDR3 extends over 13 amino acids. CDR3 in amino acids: CTHIPGARNTIYF. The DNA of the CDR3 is TGCACCCATATCCCAGGGGCCAGAAACACCATATATTTT.

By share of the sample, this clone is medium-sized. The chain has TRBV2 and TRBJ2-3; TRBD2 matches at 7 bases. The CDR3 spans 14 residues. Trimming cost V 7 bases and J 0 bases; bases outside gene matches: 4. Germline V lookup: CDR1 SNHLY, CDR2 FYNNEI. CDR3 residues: CASMYGGSTDTQYF. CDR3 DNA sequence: TGTGCCAGCATGTACGGGGGGAGCACAGATACGCAGTATTTT.

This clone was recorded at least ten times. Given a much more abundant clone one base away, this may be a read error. The DNA for the CDR3 is TGTGCCAGCAGCTTAGCGTGGTTAACGAGCACAGATACGCAGTATTTT. Translation gives CASSLAWLTSTDTQYF. This sequence joins TRBV11-1 and TRBJ2-3; D remains unclear. The V end lost 0 bases, the J end lost 0 bases, and 10 bases lay between the germline ends. The CDR3 totals 16 residues. Per the germline V gene, CDR1 is SGHAT and CDR2 is FQDESV (reference sequence).

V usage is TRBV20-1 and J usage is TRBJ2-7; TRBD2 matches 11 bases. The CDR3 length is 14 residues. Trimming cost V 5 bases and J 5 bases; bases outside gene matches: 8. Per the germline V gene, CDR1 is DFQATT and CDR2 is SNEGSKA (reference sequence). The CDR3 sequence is CSALTSGRIDEQYF. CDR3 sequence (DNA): TGCAGTGCTCTTACTAGCGGGAGAATCGACGAGCAGTACTTC.

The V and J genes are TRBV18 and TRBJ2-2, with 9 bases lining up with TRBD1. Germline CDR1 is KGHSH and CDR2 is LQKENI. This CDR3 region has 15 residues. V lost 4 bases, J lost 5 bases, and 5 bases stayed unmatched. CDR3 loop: CASSREGTGTGELFF. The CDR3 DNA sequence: TGTGCCAGCTCACGTGAGGGGACAGGGACCGGGGAGCTGTTTTTT.

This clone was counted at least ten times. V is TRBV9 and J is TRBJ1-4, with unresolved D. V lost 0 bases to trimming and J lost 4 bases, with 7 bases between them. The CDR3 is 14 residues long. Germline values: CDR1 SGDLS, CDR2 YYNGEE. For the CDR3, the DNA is TGTGCCAGCAGCGTAGACCCGTTTAATGAAAAACTGTTTTTT. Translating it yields CASSVDPFNEKLFF. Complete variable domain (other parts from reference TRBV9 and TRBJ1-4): DSGVTQTPKHLITATGQRVTLRCSPRSGDLSVYWYQQSLDQGLQFLIQYYNGEERAKGNILERFSAQQFPDLHSELNLSSLELGDSALYFCASSVDPFNEKLFFGSGTQLSVL.

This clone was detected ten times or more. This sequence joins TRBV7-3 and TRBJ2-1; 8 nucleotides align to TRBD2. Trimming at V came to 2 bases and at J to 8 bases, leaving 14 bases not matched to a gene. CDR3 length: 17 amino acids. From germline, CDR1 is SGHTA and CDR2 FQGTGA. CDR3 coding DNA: TGTGCCAGCAGCTTATTGCCAGCGGGAGTCGGAGGGGATGAGCAGTTCTTC. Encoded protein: CASSLLPAGVGGDEQFF.